Presented here are 31 T cell receptor beta chains from one specimen sequenced in a study of post-analysis software for immune sequencing data (dated by TCRdb to the mid-2010s). Broader findings and caveats from the paper: Four to six TRBV segments, including TRBV5-6, TRBV5-1 and TRBV20-1, were significantly more frequent in patients than controls.

Libraries came from PCR. TCRdb lists the instrument as Illumina HiSeq 2500. Unique molecular identifiers were incorporated into TCR beta cDNA libraries to reduce PCR and sequencing biases. In-frame beta chains were kept once TCRdb had trimmed the public reads at Q25 with fastp and called clones with MiXCR. One record per CDR3 amino acid sequence lists the most common genes and DNA. For this sample there are 700,000 to 900,000 distinct CDR3 sequences; about 43% appear just once. Of the sample, 4% to 5% falls within the top ten clones. These receptors have no known antigen. Specimen: blood. The receptor set was obtained from a girl aged 5-17 years with multiple sclerosis.

As to this clonotype: Germline and junction disagree at one end, which may indicate a read error. This rearrangement joins TRBV5-1 to TRBJ1-4; no clear D. Germline lookup yields CDR1 SGHRS and CDR2 YFSETQ. This CDR3 has 13 residues. The CDR3 bases are TGCGCCAGCAGCTTGGCAAAGGGTGAAAAACGGTTTTTT. This gives the protein CASSLAKGEKRFF.

The chain links TRBV12-3 or TRBV12-4 to TRBJ2-3; D gene uncertain. CDR3 length: 14 amino acids. Trimming left V 3 bases short and J 0 bases short, with 7 bases between. CDR3 DNA: TGTGCCAGCAGTTTCGGGCAGAGCACAGATACGCAGTATTTT. Translation gives CASSFGQSTDTQYF.

The CDR3 sequence is CASSPLAGATGELFF. CDR3 bases: TGTGCCAGCAGCCCACTAGCGGGTGCTACCGGGGAGCTGTTTTTT. The rearrangement links TRBV7-2 to TRBJ2-2, with 9 bases lining up with TRBD2. J lost 5 bases, V lost 5 bases, and 6 bases had no gene match. Looked up from germline, CDR1 is SGHTA and CDR2 is FQGNSA. The CDR3 totals 15 residues.

This clonotype was seen a few times. The J gene is TRBJ2-1, the V gene TRBV10-3; 9 bases are shared with TRBD2. The CDR3 runs 16 residues. V lost 6 bases, J lost 4 bases, and 10 bases stayed unmatched. Germline assignment: CDR1 ENHRY and CDR2 SYGVKD. This CDR3 reads CAIRPFLAGSYNEQFF. As DNA, the CDR3 is TGTGCCATCAGGCCTTTCCTAGCGGGGAGTTACAATGAGCAGTTCTTC.

The chain has TRBV7-9 and TRBJ2-7; a possible D gene is TRBD2 (6 bases). The CDR3 is made up of 12 amino acids. With 6 bases removed from V and 7 bases from J, the gap between germline ends came to 13 bases. CDR1 and CDR2 (germline): SEHNR, FQNEAQ (reference sequence). Here the CDR3 DNA reads TGTGCCAGCAGTTGGGGGGACTTTGAGCAGTACTTC. Its translation: CASSWGDFEQYF.

The chain combines TRBV20-1 with TRBJ2-1; 8 nucleotides line up with TRBD2. The CDR3 spans 13 residues. CDR1 and CDR2 from the germline V gene are DFQATT and SNEGSKA (reference sequence). V trimming: 3 bases; J trimming: 8 bases; junction bases outside the gene matches: 6. The CDR3 loop reads CSASSAGADEQFF. As DNA, the CDR3 is TGCAGTGCTAGTTCAGCGGGAGCTGATGAGCAGTTCTTC.

This clonotype has a count of ten or more. In DNA, the CDR3 is TGTGCCAGCAGTGAAAGAGGGGGCGCGAACATTCAGTACTTC. Amino acids: CASSERGGANIQYF. J is TRBJ2-4 and V is TRBV6-1, with TRBD1 matching 7 bases. CDR1 is MNHNS, CDR2 SASEGT, per germline. V shed 2 bases, J shed 7 bases, and the junction held 5 bases outside the gene matches. The CDR3 has 14 amino acids.

This clonotype has more than one count but fewer than ten. This chain links TRBV6-6 with TRBJ2-1; TRBD2 agrees at 8 bases. Germline V gene data show CDR1 as MNHNY and CDR2 as SVGAGI (reference sequence). The CDR3 is 15 amino acids. V shed 5 bases and J 7 bases; nucleotides not matched to a gene: 10. As DNA, the CDR3 is TGTGCCAGCAGTCAGCGGGAGTCGCTTTGGAATGAGCAGTTCTTC. Encoded protein: CASSQRESLWNEQFF.

The chain recombines TRBV14 with TRBJ2-7, with D tentatively TRBD1 (5 bases). The germline gives CDR1 SGHDN, CDR2 FVKESK. This CDR3 region has 15 residues. Trimming left V 5 bases short and J 0 bases short, with 14 bases between. The chain's CDR3 is CASSDRDLNSYEQYF. CDR3 in DNA: TGTGCCAGCAGCGACAGAGACCTAAACTCCTACGAGCAGTACTTC.

The CDR3 sequence is CSARDVGNGYTF. The CDR3, as DNA: TGCAGTGCTAGAGATGTAGGGAACGGCTACACCTTC. The chain couples TRBV20-1 to TRBJ1-2; D not resolved. Between the trimmed V and J ends, which lost 0 bases and 8 bases, there was a span of 10 bases. Germline CDR1 DFQATT, CDR2 SNEGSKA (reference sequence). There are 12 residues in the CDR3.

This chain links TRBV2 with TRBJ1-2; 8 bases align to TRBD1. V was pared by 8 bases and J by 4 bases, with 6 bases of the junction left unmatched. CDR3 length equals 13 residues. Germline CDR1 and CDR2: SNHLY and FYNNEI. The CDR3 sequence: CASGQGTSYGYTF. DNA of the CDR3: TGTGCCAGCGGACAGGGAACGAGCTATGGCTACACCTTC.

This chain links TRBV12-3 or TRBV12-4 with TRBJ2-7, with a tentative D call TRBD2 (6 bases). The length of the CDR3 is 15 residues. With 0 bases removed from V and 7 bases from J, the gap between germline ends came to 16 bases. The CDR3 spells CASSLARGSYWEQYF. Here the CDR3 DNA reads TGTGCCAGCAGTTTAGCGCGGGGCAGCTACTGGGAGCAGTACTTC.

The chain combines TRBV4-1 with TRBJ1-1; D is possibly TRBD1 (6 bases). The CDR3 covers 14 residues. CDR1 and CDR2 (germline): MGHRA, YSYEKL. Trimming shortened V by 3 bases and J by 4 bases, and 12 bases separated the two germline ends. Here the CDR3 reads CASSQDDRSTEAFF. Here the CDR3 DNA reads TGCGCCAGCAGCCAGGATGACAGGAGCACTGAAGCTTTCTTT.

The rearrangement uses TRBV29-1 and TRBJ2-3; 9 bases are shared with TRBD2. Germline CDR1 reads SQVTM; CDR2 reads ANQGSEA. This CDR3 has 15 amino acids. V was clipped by 0 bases and J by 4 bases; unmatched bases: 5. CDR3 bases: TGCAGCGTTGAAGAGGGGCGGGAGGGGGCAGATACGCAGTATTTT. This sequence encodes CSVEEGREGADTQYF.

V and J are TRBV20-1 and TRBJ2-1, with a tentative D call TRBD2 (6 bases). The CDR3 runs 16 residues. The germline gives CDR1 DFQATT, CDR2 SNEGSKA (reference sequence). Trimming stripped 5 bases from V and 4 bases from J, with 21 bases between. The CDR3 DNA follows: TGCAGTGCTCGGAACTACGCGGGGTTTACATACAATGAGCAGTTCTTC. Translated, it gives CSARNYAGFTYNEQFF.

This clonotype was seen only a few times. V gene TRBV9 combines with J gene TRBJ2-1; a possible D gene is TRBD2 (6 bases). V was cut by 3 bases and J by 7 bases, with 17 bases left in between. The CDR3 runs 15 residues. The germline CDR1 and CDR2 sequences are SGDLS and YYNGEE. Here the CDR3 reads CASSAGGRPGNEQFF. The DNA for the CDR3 is TGTGCCAGCAGCGCGGGTGGGAGGCCAGGGAATGAGCAGTTCTTC.

This chain uses TRBV28 with TRBJ2-1, with TRBD2 identical over 10 bases. The DNA matches TRBJ2-7 better at its end, which makes the J call doubtful. This CDR3 contains 16 residues. Per the germline V gene, CDR1 is MDHEN and CDR2 is SYDVKM. The CDR3 region has the DNA TGTGCCAGCAGTTTCACACTAGCGGGGCTATCCTACGAGCAGTACTTC. Its protein product is CASSFTLAGLSYEQYF.

The chain uses TRBV7-8 and TRBJ2-3; TRBD2 matches at 7 bases. This CDR3 is 15 amino acids long. V lost 2 bases, J lost 0 bases, and 2 bases stayed unmatched. The V gene's germline CDR1 is SGHVS and CDR2 FQNEAQ. CDR3 nucleotide sequence: TGTGCCAGCAGCTTACCAGCGGGGAGCACAGATACGCAGTATTTT. Amino acid sequence: CASSLPAGSTDTQYF. Filled out from reference TRBV7-8 and TRBJ2-3, the complete variable domain reads GAGVSQSPRYKVAKRGQDVALRCDPISGHVSLFWYQQALGQGPEFLTYFQNEAQLDKSGLPSDRFFAERPEGSVSTLKIQRTQQEDSAVYLCASSLPAGSTDTQYFGPGTRLTVL.

This clonotype has only a few counts. V and J are TRBV9 and TRBJ1-2; perhaps TRBD1 as D (6 bases). V was cut by 3 bases and J by 3 bases, with 15 bases left in between. The CDR3 totals 15 residues. Germline CDR1 SGDLS, CDR2 YYNGEE. The DNA for the CDR3 is TGTGCCAGCAGCGCCCACGCGAGGGGGGACTATGGCTACACCTTC. It yields the protein CASSAHARGDYGYTF.

V usage is TRBV7-8 and J usage is TRBJ2-1; 9 bases agree with TRBD2. The CDR3 covers 17 residues. The V segment lost 1 base and the J segment 1 base; nucleotides outside the gene matches: 5. Germline V CDR1 and CDR2: SGHVS, FQNEAQ. The CDR3 is CASSLVSGRSSYNEQFF. For the CDR3, the DNA is TGTGCCAGCAGCTTAGTGAGCGGGAGGTCGTCCTACAATGAGCAGTTCTTC.

The chain recombines TRBV20-1 with TRBJ2-3; 11 positions agree with TRBD2. Germline V gene sequence: CDR1 DFQATT, CDR2 SNEGSKA (reference sequence). V shed 0 bases, J shed 6 bases, and the junction held 5 bases outside the gene matches. CDR3 length: 15 residues. CDR3 sequence: CSAREASGRTDTQYF. The CDR3 DNA reads TGCAGTGCTAGAGAGGCTAGCGGGAGGACGGATACGCAGTATTTT.

CDR3 sequence: CASSNRREVGNEQFF. The CDR3 DNA follows: TGTGCCAGCTCCAATAGGCGGGAGGTCGGGAATGAGCAGTTCTTC. J is TRBJ2-1 and V is TRBV7-2; 8 nucleotides agree with TRBD2. Germline V gives CDR1 SGHTA, CDR2 FQGNSA. The CDR3 covers 15 residues. V gave up 8 bases and J gave up 7 bases; unmatched junction bases: 13. Looking up the rest from reference TRBV7-2 and TRBJ2-1 gives the full variable domain: GAGVSQSPSNKVTEKGKDVELRCDPISGHTALYWYRQSLGQGLEFLIYFQGNSAPDKSGLPSDRFSAERTGGSVSTLTIQRTQQEDSAVYLCASSNRREVGNEQFFGPGTRLTVL.

CDR3 amino acids: CSAPKTSGNLDTQYF. Here the CDR3 DNA reads TGCAGTGCGCCCAAGACTAGCGGGAACCTAGATACGCAGTATTTT. The chain carries TRBV20-1 and TRBJ2-3; 11 positions agree with TRBD2. Losses at the gene ends were 6 bases for V and 5 bases for J; bases not matched to a gene: 10. Germline V gives CDR1 DFQATT, CDR2 SNEGSKA (reference sequence). The CDR3 loop spans 15 amino acids.

This clonotype has more than one count but fewer than ten. This chain connects TRBV27 to TRBJ1-2, with 7 bases fitting TRBD1. The CDR3 has 13 residues. CDR1 and CDR2 (germline): MNHEY, SMNVEV (reference sequence). Germline trimming cut 8 bases from V and 7 bases from J; bases unmatched to any gene: 10. The DNA for the CDR3 is TGTGCCAGCGGCGACAGGGAATGGGGTGGCTACACCTTC. This gives the protein CASGDREWGGYTF.

This clonotype was seen more than once but under ten times. This chain connects TRBV29-1 to TRBJ1-4, with 10 bases that match TRBD1. The CDR3 is 16 residues long. V lost 4 bases, J lost 0 bases, and 5 bases stayed unmatched. Germline V gene sequence: CDR1 SQVTM, CDR2 ANQGSEA. In DNA, the CDR3 is TGCAGCGTTGGGGGACAGGGGTCTGCAACTAATGAAAAACTGTTTTTT. Protein product: CSVGGQGSATNEKLFF.

This chain connects TRBV29-1 to TRBJ1-1; D gene ambiguous. Germline V gene sequence: CDR1 SQVTM, CDR2 ANQGSEA. With 6 bases removed from V and 4 bases from J, the gap between germline ends came to 9 bases. This CDR3 is built from 11 residues. This CDR3 reads CSVWKGTEAFF. CDR3 nucleotides: TGCAGCGTATGGAAAGGCACTGAAGCTTTCTTT.

This clonotype was counted only a few times. V and J are TRBV6-1 and TRBJ2-6, with D possibly TRBD1 on 6 matching bases. This CDR3 spans 16 amino acids. V shed 2 bases and J shed 0 bases, with 8 bases lying between them. Per the germline V gene, CDR1 is MNHNS and CDR2 is SASEGT. CDR3 loop: CASSETGISGANVLTF. The CDR3, as DNA: TGTGCCAGCAGTGAAACAGGGATCTCTGGGGCCAACGTCCTGACTTTC.

On this clonotype: Mismatch with germline at one junction end may stem from a read error. The chain has TRBV15 and TRBJ1-4; D call uncertain. Germline lookup yields CDR1 LNHNV and CDR2 YYDKDF (reference sequence). This CDR3 spans 16 amino acids. CDR3 in amino acids: CATSYLRESTNEKLFF. The CDR3 coding sequence is TGCGCCACCAGCTACCTCCGGGAGTCAACTAATGAAAAACTGTTTTTT.

The rearrangement uses TRBV27 and TRBJ2-1; TRBD2 agrees at 14 bases. Germline trimming cut 4 bases from V and 15 bases from J; bases unmatched to any gene: 8. This CDR3 is built from 14 residues. Germline loops: CDR1 MNHEY, CDR2 SMNVEV (reference sequence). Here the CDR3 DNA reads TGTGCCAGCAGTTCGGGACTAGCGGGAGCCCCCAGGTTCTTC. Its protein is CASSSGLAGAPRFF.

This chain joins TRBV7-2 and TRBJ2-3, with 10 bases matching TRBD2. The V gene's germline CDR1 is SGHTA and CDR2 FQGNSA. CDR3 length: 15 amino acids. V was pared by 5 bases and J by 1 base, with 3 bases of the junction left unmatched. The CDR3 region has the DNA TGTGCCAGCAGCCCAGCGGGAGGGGGCACAGATACGCAGTATTTT. This gives the protein CASSPAGGGTDTQYF.

The chain employs TRBV5-1 and TRBJ2-3, with a tentative D call TRBD2 (5 bases). This CDR3 is 16 amino acids long. V lost 4 bases and J lost 2, with 17 bases in between. Per the germline V gene, CDR1 is SGHRS and CDR2 is YFSETQ. CDR3 nucleotide sequence: TGCGCCAGCAGCCCCAGACCCGGGATCCACACAGATACGCAGTATTTT. Translation: CASSPRPGIHTDTQYF.